A selection of T cell receptor beta chains follows, all from one sample in a study of shared clonotypes between healthy human individuals. TCRdb's table, derived via immunoSEQ multiplex PCR, lists solely in-frame clones and lacks some. The sample holds more than 400,000 clones; roughly 80% are singletons and the top ten take around 13%. Source material: PBMCs. The receptors were gathered from a woman in her 40s in good health. Some clones in this sample may be carry-over from other donors' samples. The CDR3 runs from the conserved cysteine through the conserved F or W. The D gene is left open where the match is weak. Only part of the rows carry a size: once, few, many, or a class if the clone is expanded.

>TRBV6-5|TRBD2|TRBJ2-1|-
CASREGGNSEQFF
TGTGCCAGCAGGGAGGGAGGGAATAGTGAGCAGTTCTTC
>TRBV11-2|TRBD2|TRBJ2-2|-
CASSPWERGGGELFF
TGTGCCAGCAGCCCTTGGGAGCGGGGAGGCGGGGAGCTGTTTTTT
>TRBV27|TRBD1|TRBJ2-7|once
CASSSPGQGVYEQYF
TGTGCCAGCAGTTCGCCGGGACAGGGAGTCTACGAGCAGTACTTC
>TRBV11-2|-|TRBJ2-3|-
CASSLDWADTYTQYF
TGTGCCAGCAGCTTAGATTGGGCAGACACGTATACGCAGTATTTT
>TRBV2|-|TRBJ1-1|once
CASSVGLEAFF
TGTGCCAGCAGTGTGGGATTAGAGGCTTTCTTT
>TRBV28|-|TRBJ2-7|once
CASSLTPYEQYF
TGTGCCAGCAGTTTAACCCCCTACGAGCAGTACTTC
>TRBV2|-|TRBJ1-5|-
CASSDRQAITQPQHF
TGTGCCAGCAGTGACCGACAGGCAATCACTCAGCCCCAGCATTTT
>TRBV7-3|-|TRBJ1-1|few
CASSLAPMNTEAFF
TGTGCCAGCAGCTTAGCACCCATGAACACTGAAGCTTTCTTT
>TRBV12-5|-|TRBJ2-3|-
CASAHPTGNTDTQYF
TGTGCTAGTGCCCACCCGACAGGAAACACAGATACGCAGTATTTT
>TRBV5-1|-|TRBJ1-2|once
CASSLLEDTSNYGYTF
TGCGCCAGCAGCTTGTTGGAAGATACTTCTAACTATGGCTACACCTTC
>TRBV2|-|TRBJ1-5|-
CASSEGGSNQPQHF
TGTGCCAGCAGTGAGGGGGGAAGCAATCAGCCCCAGCATTTT
>TRBV5-4|-|TRBJ1-4|few
CASSPDLTNEKLFF
TGTGCCAGCAGCCCGGACCTGACTAATGAAAAACTGTTTTTT
>TRBV6-1|TRBD1|TRBJ2-1|-
CASSDPGQGAYNEQFF
TGTGCCAGCAGTGACCCGGGACAGGGAGCCTACAATGAGCAGTTCTTC